This TCR beta chain was obtained from a study of cytomegalovirus exposure and HLA in healthy donors. The data were produced by immunoSEQ multiplex PCR, yet TCRdb's version contains in-frame clones alone and is incomplete. Of about 130,000 clones listed, 89% are singletons. CDR1 and CDR2 (germline): SGHRS, YFSETQ. The CDR3 runs 16 residues. V shed 2 bases and J 0 bases; nucleotides not matched to a gene: 5. Sequenced: PBMCs. The source is a woman aged 18-29 years in good health and CMV-seronegative. This chain joins TRBV5-1 and TRBJ2-1, with 7 bases identical to TRBD2. The CDR3 here is CASSLPLAASYNEQFF. CDR3 DNA sequence: TGCGCCAGCAGCTTACCTCTAGCGGCCTCCTACAATGAGCAGTTCTTC.